A single TCR beta chain is shown here with its context. This CDR3 has 15 amino acids. V was trimmed by 7 bases and J by 4 bases, leaving 19 bases between them. Germline V CDR1 and CDR2: MDHEN, SYDVKM. In the original workflow: Nucleated cell number was recorded as an estimate derived from reference gene primer amplification. Using immunoSEQ multiplex PCR, the repertoire was profiled, and TCRdb retains in-frame clones only, with some absent. V and J calls and clone size are copied from that table; D and trimming were computed from the DNA. In the table there are fewer than 250,000 clones, more than 75% of which are singletons. The data originate from a study of blood T cell repertoires in COVID-19. Study-level background: Acute and convalescent COVID-19 samples came from the United States, Italy and Spain. The analysed material was cDNA or gDNA that came from T cells, B-cell-depleted T cells, or PBMCs.

Sequenced input: peripheral blood. The receptor's source is a woman aged 40 to 50 with acute or convalescent COVID-19. The chain recombines TRBV28 with TRBJ1-2; a weak D match, TRBD1 (5 bases). The CDR3 bases are TGTGCCAGCATTAAGCGCAGGGAGGATTTCTATGGCTACACCTTC. Residues: CASIKRREDFYGYTF.